This note documents a single TCR beta chain sequence. These data originate in a study of blood T cell repertoires in COVID-19. For the study at large: Sample material is recorded as cDNA or gDNA derived from T cells, B-cell-depleted T cells, or PBMCs.

CDR1 and CDR2 from the germline V gene are WSHSY and SAAADI. V lost 2 bases and J lost 3, with 11 bases in between. The CDR3 totals 15 residues. Source study methods: Reference gene primer amplification yielded estimated nucleated cell counts. Produced via immunoSEQ multiplex PCR; TCRdb's table is partial and in-frame only. Clone size and V and J calls were adopted from that table, with D and trimming inferred from the DNA. The repertoire consists of about 170,000 clones, with roughly 80% occurring once and the leading ten covering 11%. The material sequenced was peripheral blood. The TCR originated in a man in his 70s with active or convalescent COVID-19. This chain links TRBV10-2 with TRBJ1-5; TRBD1 might be the D (6 bases). CDR3 amino acids: CASSEGQYANQPQHF. DNA for the CDR3: TGCGCCAGCAGTGAGGGACAGTATGCCAATCAGCCCCAGCATTTT.